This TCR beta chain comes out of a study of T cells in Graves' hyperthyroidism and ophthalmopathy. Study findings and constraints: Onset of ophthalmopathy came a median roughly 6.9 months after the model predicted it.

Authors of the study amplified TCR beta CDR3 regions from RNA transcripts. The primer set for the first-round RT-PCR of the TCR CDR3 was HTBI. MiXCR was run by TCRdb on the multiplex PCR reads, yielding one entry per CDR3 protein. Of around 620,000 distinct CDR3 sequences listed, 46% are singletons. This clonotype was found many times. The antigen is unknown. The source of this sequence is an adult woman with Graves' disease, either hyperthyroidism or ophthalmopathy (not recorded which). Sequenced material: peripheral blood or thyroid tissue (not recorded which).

As DNA, the CDR3 is TGTGCCAGCACCTTGGACGGCTTTAACACTGAAGCTTTCTTT. The encoded protein is CASTLDGFNTEAFF. The J gene is TRBJ1-1, the V gene TRBV6-5; unclear D gene. Germline loops: CDR1 MNHEY, CDR2 SVGAGI. V was pared by 7 bases and J by 2 bases, with 14 bases between. CDR3 length equals 14 residues.